The rows below give T cell receptor beta chains drawn from one sample of a study of blood T cell repertoires in COVID-19. The repertoire was sequenced with immunoSEQ multiplex PCR; TCRdb's copy has only in-frame clones and lacks some. Among some 30,000 clones listed, 80% to 90% were seen once. The sample comprised peripheral blood. These receptors came from a human donor in a cohort sampled during active COVID-19. Both conserved end residues are part of each CDR3. D genes are given only for firm matches. Rows may omit the clone size; those that give it use once, few, many or a size class.

j_gene,v_gene,d_gene,abundance,CDR3nt,CDR3aa
TRBJ1-5,TRBV6-2/TRBV6-3,-,-,TGTGCCAGCAGTCACCTCCAGGGGTTTCAGCCCCAGCATTTT,CASSHLQGFQPQHF
TRBJ2-5,TRBV2,TRBD2,-,TGTGCCAGCAGCGGCGGGACTAGCGGGGGTCGTTGGACCCAGTACTTC,CASSGGTSGGRWTQYF
TRBJ2-2,TRBV5-6,-,-,TGTGCCAGCAGCATCACGACAGGGAGGAGAACCGGGGAGCTGTTTTTT,CASSITTGRRTGELFF
TRBJ2-3,TRBV9,TRBD2,once,TGTGCCAGCAGCCCAAGATCCGGACTAGGCGGGGCAGATACGCAGTATTTT,CASSPRSGLGGADTQYF
TRBJ2-1,TRBV5-1,TRBD1,-,TGCGCCAGCAGCTTGTCAGGACAGGAGTACAATGAGCAGTTCTTC,CASSLSGQEYNEQFF
TRBJ2-2,TRBV18,-,-,TGTGCCAGCTCCCCTCGGTCCGGGGGTGGCACCGGGGAGCTGTTTTTT,CASSPRSGGGTGELFF
TRBJ2-1,TRBV4-3,TRBD2,-,TGCGCCAGCAGCCAAGACCTCTCAGCGGGGGGCTACAATGAGCAGTTCTTC,CASSQDLSAGGYNEQFF
TRBJ2-2,TRBV6-2/TRBV6-3,-,few,TGTGCCAGCAGTCCCTATGACTACAGGAACACCGGGGAGCTGTTTTTT,CASSPYDYRNTGELFF
TRBJ1-6,TRBV19,-,-,TGTGCCAGTAGTGTGGACATGGGGTATAATTCACCCCTCCACTTT,CASSVDMGYNSPLHF
TRBJ2-5,TRBV7-2,TRBD2,-,TGTGCCAGCAGCTTGGGACTAGCGGGGGGGCGTGTTTTGGAGACCCAGTACTTC,CASSLGLAGGRVLETQYF
TRBJ2-7,TRBV11-2,-,-,TGTGCCAGCAGCTTAGATCGGGGGTCTTCCTACGAGCAGTACTTC,CASSLDRGSSYEQYF
TRBJ1-2,TRBV3-1/TRBV3-2,-,-,TGTGCCAGCAGCCCCCAGTCCTTATTGGGCTACACCTTC,CASSPQSLLGYTF
TRBJ2-7,TRBV30,-,-,TGTGCCTGGAGAAAGTTGGGGGGGGGCCCCGAGCAGTACTTC,CAWRKLGGGPEQYF
TRBJ1-2,TRBV30,TRBD1,-,TGTGCCTGGAGTGTAACAGGGGGCCTGAGAGGCTACACCTTC,CAWSVTGGLRGYTF
TRBJ2-5,TRBV2,-,once,TGTGCCAGCAGTGAAGACGGTCGGGAGACCCAGTACTTC,CASSEDGRETQYF
TRBJ2-7,TRBV6-5,TRBD1,-,TGTGCCAGCACCCCCGGGACAGGGACCTACGAGCAGTACTTC,CASTPGTGTYEQYF
TRBJ2-1,TRBV19,-,-,TGTGCCAGTAGTATAGATGCCCTAGCGCGCTCCTACAATGAGCAGTTCTTC,CASSIDALARSYNEQFF
TRBJ2-5,TRBV5-6,-,-,TGTGCCAGCAGCCGCAGGGGAGGGAGAGAGACCCAGTACTTC,CASSRRGGRETQYF
TRBJ2-1,TRBV19,-,once,TGTGCCAGTAGTATCGACATCCAGCGGGATGAGCAGTTCTTC,CASSIDIQRDEQFF
TRBJ2-1,TRBV3-1/TRBV3-2,-,-,TGTGCCAGCAGACTATCAGCGGATTCCTACAATGAGCAGTTCTTC,CASRLSADSYNEQFF
TRBJ1-5,TRBV6-5,-,-,TGTGCCAGCAGTACAGGGAGAGGGGGTCAGCCCCAGCATTTT,CASSTGRGGQPQHF
TRBJ1-1,TRBV4-2,-,-,TGTGCCAGCAGCCCGGACAGCCTCCTAAAACAAGCTTTCTTT,CASSPDSLLKQAFF
TRBJ1-1,TRBV28,-,once,TGTGCCAGCAGTTCAACGGTTTTGAACACTGAAGCTTTCTTT,CASSSTVLNTEAFF
TRBJ2-3,TRBV15,TRBD2,-,TGTGCCACCAGCAGGGGACTAGCGGGGGGGCGGAATACGCAGTATTTT,CATSRGLAGGRNTQYF
TRBJ1-1,TRBV7-8,TRBD1,-,TGTGCCAGCAGCTTAACAAGGACAGGGACGAACACTGAAGCTTTCTTT,CASSLTRTGTNTEAFF